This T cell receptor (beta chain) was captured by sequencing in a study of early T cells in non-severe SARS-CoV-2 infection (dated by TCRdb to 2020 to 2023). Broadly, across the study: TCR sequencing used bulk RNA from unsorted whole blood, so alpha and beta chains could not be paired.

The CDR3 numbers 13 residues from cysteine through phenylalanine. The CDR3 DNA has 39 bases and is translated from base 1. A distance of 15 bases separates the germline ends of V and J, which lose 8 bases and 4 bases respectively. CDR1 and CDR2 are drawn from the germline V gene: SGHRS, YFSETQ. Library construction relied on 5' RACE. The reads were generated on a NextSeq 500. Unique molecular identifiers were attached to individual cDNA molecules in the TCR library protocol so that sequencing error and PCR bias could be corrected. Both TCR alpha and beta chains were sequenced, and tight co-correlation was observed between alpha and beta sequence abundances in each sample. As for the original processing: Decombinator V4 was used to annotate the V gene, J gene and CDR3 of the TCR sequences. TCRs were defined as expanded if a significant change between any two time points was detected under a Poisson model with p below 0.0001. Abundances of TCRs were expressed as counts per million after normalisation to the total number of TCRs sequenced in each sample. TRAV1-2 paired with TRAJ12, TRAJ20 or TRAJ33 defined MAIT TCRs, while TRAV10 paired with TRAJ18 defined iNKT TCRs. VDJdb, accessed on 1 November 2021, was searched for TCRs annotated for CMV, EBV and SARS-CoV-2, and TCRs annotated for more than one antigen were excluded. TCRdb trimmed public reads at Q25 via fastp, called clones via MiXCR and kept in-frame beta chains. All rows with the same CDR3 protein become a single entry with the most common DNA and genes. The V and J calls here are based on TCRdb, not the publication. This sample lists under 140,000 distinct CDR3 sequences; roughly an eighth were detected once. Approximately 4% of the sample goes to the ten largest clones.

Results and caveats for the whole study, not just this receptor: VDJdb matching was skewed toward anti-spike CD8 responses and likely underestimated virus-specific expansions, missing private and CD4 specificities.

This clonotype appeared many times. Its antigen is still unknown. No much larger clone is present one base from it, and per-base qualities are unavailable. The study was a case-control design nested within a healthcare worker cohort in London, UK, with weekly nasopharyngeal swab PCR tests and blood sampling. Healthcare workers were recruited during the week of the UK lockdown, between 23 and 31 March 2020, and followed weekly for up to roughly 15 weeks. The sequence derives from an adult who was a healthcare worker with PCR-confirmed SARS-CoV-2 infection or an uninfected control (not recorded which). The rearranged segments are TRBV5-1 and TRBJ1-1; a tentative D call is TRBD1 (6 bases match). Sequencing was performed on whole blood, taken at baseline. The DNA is TGCGCCAGTTCACAGGGAATTCTCACTGAAGCTTTCTTT. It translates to CASSQGILTEAFF.